The clone carrying this T cell receptor beta chain was counted a single time. The sample comes from a study of blood T cell repertoires in COVID-19. Across the whole study: There were acute and convalescent COVID-19 samples, and they came from the United States, Italy and Spain. The cDNA or gDNA used as material had been derived from T cells, B-cell-depleted T cells, or PBMCs.

The V gene lost 3 bases and the J gene lost 5 bases, with 16 bases spanning the gap. Germline V gene lookup returns CDR1 LNHDA and CDR2 SQIVND (reference sequence). The CDR3 totals 15 residues. Original processing methods: Reference gene primers were amplified, and this amplification served to estimate nucleated cell counts. Clones were sequenced by immunoSEQ multiplex PCR, and TCRdb holds only the in-frame ones, with some missing. That table gives V, J and clone size, and the DNA gave D and trimming. The sample lists 360,000 or so clones, nearly 90% occurring once. The receptor was isolated from a man between 18 and 35 years old with active or convalescent COVID-19. This chain uses TRBV19 with TRBJ1-2; maybe TRBD1 (6 bases). Sequencing input: peripheral blood. The CDR3 sequence: CASSMFQGNQYGYTF. CDR3 sequence (DNA): TGTGCCAGTAGTATGTTTCAGGGGAATCAGTATGGCTACACCTTC.